The next 21 T cell receptor beta chains were all read from a single sample in a study of human T cells and chemical hapten exposure (dated by TCRdb to 2020 to 2022). The time point label here, explained by the study, means: patch test 2, 6 weeks after DPC sensitization. The treatment or condition label, as the study defines it: therapeutic diphenylcyclopropenone sensitization with weekly scalp DPC. Library prep was done by RACE. For sequencing, a NextSeq 500 was employed. TCRdb reprocessing: public reads trimmed at Q25 with fastp, clones called with MiXCR, in-frame beta chains kept. Rows are unified per CDR3 protein, each entry keeping the most common DNA and genes. The sample yields 90,000 to 110,000 distinct CDR3 sequences; approximately 8.8% were counted once. The ten largest account for about 3% of the sample. The specimen was whole blood, collected in connection with sensitization to the hapten diphenylcyclopropenone (DPC). These receptors originate from a woman aged 40 to 49 with alopecia areata. Some clones in this sample may be carry-over from other donors' samples.

This clonotype was seen many times. The J gene is TRBJ1-2, the V gene TRBV7-2; D not resolved. CDR3 size: 15 residues. V was shortened by 5 bases and J by 4 bases, with 17 bases between the two germline ends. Germline assignment: CDR1 SGHTA and CDR2 FQGNSA. The CDR3 sequence is CASSLGPSLAYGYTF. As DNA, the CDR3 is TGTGCCAGCAGCCTGGGCCCCAGTCTGGCCTATGGCTACACCTTC.

Many counts were recorded for this clonotype. This chain uses TRBV13 with TRBJ1-1, with 7 bases identical to TRBD1. The CDR3 runs to 16 residues. Germline CDR1 is PRHDT and CDR2 is FYEKMQ (reference sequence). Unmatched junction bases numbered 12, after V lost 5 bases and J lost 3 bases. The CDR3 is CASSTRQGRVDTEAFF. The CDR3, as DNA: TGTGCCAGCAGCACCCGACAGGGTAGAGTTGACACTGAAGCTTTCTTT.

This clonotype was observed many times. This chain uses TRBV4-1 with TRBJ1-2, with D maybe TRBD1 (5 bases). Trimming took 3 bases from V and 1 from J, leaving 21 bases between them. CDR3 length: 18 amino acids. Germline lookup yields CDR1 MGHRA and CDR2 YSYEKL. The CDR3 region is CASSQLQISTDINYGYTF. DNA for the CDR3: TGCGCCAGCAGCCAGCTCCAGATCTCGACAGACATTAACTATGGCTACACCTTC.

The J gene is TRBJ1-1, the V gene TRBV6-5, with a possible D match to TRBD1 (6 bases). CDR1 and CDR2 from the germline V gene are MNHEY and SVGAGI. V lost 0 bases to trimming and J lost 0 bases, with 17 bases between them. The length of the CDR3 is 18 residues. The CDR3 loop is CASSYSAGHDPMNTEAFF. The CDR3 bases are TGTGCCAGCAGTTACTCGGCGGGACACGATCCCATGAACACTGAAGCTTTCTTT.

The chain uses TRBV6-2 or TRBV6-3 and TRBJ1-5, with a weak D call TRBD1 (5 bases). The CDR3 covers 17 residues. The V end lost 7 bases, the J end lost 0 bases, and 19 bases lay between the germline ends. CDR1 and CDR2 from the germline V gene are MNHEY and SVGEGT. This CDR3 is CASIGGLSRLSNQPQHF. DNA for the CDR3: TGTGCCAGCATCGGGGGACTGTCCCGGCTTAGCAATCAGCCCCAGCATTTT.

This clonotype came up many times. This chain joins TRBV7-2 and TRBJ2-7; 7 bases agree with TRBD2. V was clipped by 3 bases and J by 3 bases; unmatched bases: 17. The germline V gene has CDR1 SGHTA and CDR2 FQGNSA. The CDR3 is made up of 18 amino acids. The CDR3 loop reads CASSFFPTLTGRNYEQYF. The CDR3, as DNA: TGTGCCAGCAGCTTTTTTCCGACGCTGACCGGGAGGAACTACGAGCAGTACTTC.

This clonotype was counted between two and nine times. The CDR3 here is CASLKGSYEQYF. The CDR3 DNA follows: TGTGCCTCCCTTAAGGGTTCCTACGAGCAGTACTTC. This chain links TRBV28 with TRBJ2-7; D remains unclear. V was shortened by 11 bases and J by 1 base, with 12 bases between the two germline ends. This CDR3 contains 12 residues. The germline CDR1 and CDR2 sequences are MDHEN and SYDVKM.

This clonotype was detected once. The CDR3 DNA follows: TGTGCCAGCAGCTTACAGGGGGGAGAAGAGACCCAGTACTTC. Translating it yields CASSLQGGEETQYF. V and J are TRBV7-2 and TRBJ2-5; D possibly corresponds to TRBD1 (7 bases). Per the germline V gene, CDR1 is SGHTA and CDR2 is FQGNSA. CDR3 length equals 14 residues. The V end was cut by 2 bases, the J end by 3 bases, with 10 bases between.

This clonotype showed up many times. The chain couples TRBV11-2 to TRBJ1-3, with D hard to call. The CDR3 has 15 amino acids. The germline V gene has CDR1 SGHAT and CDR2 FQNNGV. The V and J ends lost 5 bases and 4 bases respectively, with 15 bases between them. This CDR3 is CASSAHLLGGNTIYF. The CDR3 nucleotides read TGTGCCAGCAGCGCCCATTTGTTAGGAGGAAACACCATATATTTT.

This clonotype was counted between two and nine times. The genes are TRBV19 and TRBJ2-7; D gene uncertain. Germline V gene sequence: CDR1 LNHDA, CDR2 SQIVND (reference sequence). The V end was cut by 1 base, the J end by 2 bases, with 9 bases between. This CDR3 spans 14 amino acids. The CDR3 coding sequence is TGTGCCAGTAGTATAGGGTACCCCGCCTACGAGCAGTACTTC. Protein sequence: CASSIGYPAYEQYF.

This clonotype turned up a few times. The rearrangement links TRBV7-2 to TRBJ2-7, with a possible D match to TRBD1 (6 bases). Deletions cut 5 bases from V and 3 bases from J, with 11 bases between. The CDR3 contains 13 residues. Germline V CDR1 and CDR2: SGHTA, FQGNSA. The chain's CDR3 is CASSLNRDYEQYF. In nucleotides, the CDR3 is TGTGCCAGCAGCCTTAACAGGGACTACGAGCAGTACTTC.

This clonotype was recorded at least ten times. The chain joins TRBV30 to TRBJ1-6, with D unresolved. Deletions cut 3 bases from V and 6 bases from J, with 15 bases between. CDR3 length equals 15 residues. Germline V gene sequence: CDR1 GTSNPN, CDR2 SVGIG (reference sequence). CDR3 coding DNA: TGTGCCTGGAGACCCCCAGCTTCGGGTAATTCACCCCTCCACTTT. Residues: CAWRPPASGNSPLHF.

V usage is TRBV6-2 or TRBV6-3 and J usage is TRBJ2-5, with D possibly matching TRBD2 (6 bases). Germline V lookup: CDR1 MNHEY, CDR2 SVGEGT. V was trimmed by 0 bases and J by 2 bases, leaving 22 bases between them. The CDR3 sequence is 19 residues long. The CDR3 loop is CASSYSSGGPTEIQETQYF. The CDR3, as DNA: TGTGCCAGCAGTTACTCTTCCGGGGGACCCACGGAAATACAAGAGACCCAGTACTTC.

The chain uses TRBV11-2 and TRBJ2-5, with D possibly TRBD2 on 5 matching bases. CDR3 size: 14 residues. V lost 3 bases, J lost 5 bases, and 13 bases lay in between. Germline V gene lookup returns CDR1 SGHAT and CDR2 FQNNGV. DNA of the CDR3: TGTGCCAGCAGCTTTGGGAGTACACGGGAGACCCAGTACTTC. As protein: CASSFGSTRETQYF.

Many counts were recorded for this clonotype. This chain links TRBV7-9 with TRBJ1-2; TRBD1 matches 8 bases. The ends lost 5 bases at V and 0 bases at J; junction bases unmatched: 8. The germline V gene has CDR1 SEHNR and CDR2 FQNEAQ (reference sequence). The CDR3 length is 16 residues. CDR3 DNA: TGTGCCAGCAGCATTCTGACAGGGGTAGCTAACTATGGCTACACCTTC. This gives the protein CASSILTGVANYGYTF.

This clonotype appeared a few times. The J gene is TRBJ2-3, the V gene TRBV6-1; 8 nucleotides agree with TRBD1. Germline CDR1 reads MNHNS; CDR2 reads SASEGT. With V trimmed by 3 bases and J by 4 bases, 6 bases remained unmatched. The CDR3 extends over 15 amino acids. In nucleotides, the CDR3 is TGTGCCAGCAGTGATGATGGGACAGGTGCAGATACGCAGTATTTT. Its translation: CASSDDGTGADTQYF.

This clonotype came up a few times. This chain links TRBV6-5 with TRBJ1-2; D perhaps matches TRBD1 (5 bases). Trimming stripped 1 base from V and 8 bases from J, with 11 bases between. CDR1 and CDR2 from the germline V gene are MNHEY and SVGAGI. The CDR3 runs 13 residues. In nucleotides, the CDR3 is TGTGCCAGCAGTTACTTAGGGGTCAGGGGCTACACCTTC. Translation gives CASSYLGVRGYTF.

V gene TRBV7-2 combines with J gene TRBJ2-1; D not resolved. Per germline, CDR1 SGHTA and CDR2 FQGNSA. CDR3 length equals 14 residues. With 3 bases removed from V and 4 bases from J, the gap between germline ends came to 10 bases. CDR3 DNA sequence: TGTGCCAGCAGCTTGGGCACTATTTACAATGAGCAGTTCTTC. It translates to CASSLGTIYNEQFF.

This clonotype was counted many times. The gene calls are TRBV12-3 or TRBV12-4 and TRBJ1-5, with a weak D call TRBD1 (5 bases). V was shortened by 6 bases and J by 2 bases, with 20 bases between the two germline ends. The CDR3 covers 17 residues. The CDR3 region is CASSPNLRGHGNQPQHF. The CDR3 DNA is TGTGCCAGCAGCCCTAATTTGAGGGGCCACGGCAATCAGCCCCAGCATTTT.

In its sample, this clonotype was seen many times. The chain employs TRBV6-2 or TRBV6-3 and TRBJ2-1, with 10 bases identical to TRBD2. In germline, CDR1 is MNHEY, CDR2 SVGEGT. The CDR3 consists of 17 residues. V shed 5 bases and J 8 bases; nucleotides not matched to a gene: 15. CDR3 region: CASSREPIAGGLDEQFF. The CDR3 DNA reads as TGTGCCAGCAGTCGCGAACCCATAGCGGGGGGCTTGGATGAGCAGTTCTTC.

This clonotype has only a few counts. The chain carries TRBV10-1 and TRBJ2-2; 7 positions match TRBD1. This CDR3 spans 14 amino acids. V lost 5 bases to trimming and J lost 4 bases; unmatched junction nucleotides: 4. Per germline, CDR1 WNHNN and CDR2 SYGVQD (reference sequence). The CDR3 bases are TGCGCCAGCAGTCTAACAGGGGTCACCGGGGAGCTGTTTTTT. It encodes CASSLTGVTGELFF.